The sequence of this TCR beta chain was determined in a study of technical replicates of blood from several donors. Only in-frame clones appear in the TCRdb table, and some are missing; sequencing was by immunoSEQ multiplex PCR. This repertoire shows about 74,000 clones, around 93% found once; its top ten account for 0.2% to 0.3%. V trimming: 5 bases; J trimming: 3 bases; junction bases outside the gene matches: 13. The length of the CDR3 is 18 residues. Germline values: CDR1 SGHTA, CDR2 FQGNSA. The chain is built from TRBV7-2 and TRBJ2-7, with 13 bases aligning to TRBD2. The origin of this receptor is a human donor in good health. Sequenced material: T cells isolated from PBMCs. In DNA form, the CDR3 reads TGTGCCAGCAGCACCGGGACTAGCGGGAACGACCAAAGCTACGAGCAGTACTTC. It encodes CASSTGTSGNDQSYEQYF.